This T cell receptor beta chain was found in a study of Ad26.COV2.S vaccination and SARS-CoV-2 variants. Study as a whole: Donor allocation was to the COV1001 Ad26.COV2.S trial arm. Once or twice, 56 days apart, Ad26.COV2.S was delivered intramuscularly. Study-wide points: The study found similar non-spike TCR breadth in vaccine and placebo recipients.

The treatment: approximately 18 received Ad26.COV2.S at low or high dose, single or two shots; 5 received placebo; per-sample allocation not given. Specimens were obtained on day 63 following the first vaccine or placebo injection. Vaccine was an Ad26 vector expressing Wuhan-strain SARS-CoV-2 spike. CDR3 length: 13 residues. Trimming cost V 0 bases and J 5 bases, with 8 bases left between them. Per the germline V gene, CDR1 is GTSNPN and CDR2 is SVGIG (reference sequence). On this clone itself: Its antigen is still unknown.

Clones were sequenced by immunoSEQ multiplex PCR, and TCRdb holds only the in-frame ones, with some missing. The data hold about 450,000 clones, with nearly 90% observed a single time. This sequence was found in a person aged 18-65 years who received the Ad26.COV2.S COVID-19 vaccine or a placebo. This chain joins TRBV30 and TRBJ1-5; D is ambiguous. The specimen was peripheral blood, collected in a trial of Ad26.COV2.S vaccine versus placebo. The CDR3 region is CAWSVRSDQPQHF. The CDR3 bases are TGTGCCTGGAGTGTACGATCAGATCAGCCCCAGCATTTT. The variable domain in full, completed from reference TRBV30 and TRBJ1-5, reads SQTIHQWPATLVQPVGSPLSLECTVEGTSNPNLYWYRQAAGRGLQLLFYSVGIGQISSEVPQNLSASRPQDRQFILSSKKLLLSDSGFYLCAWSVRSDQPQHFGDGTRLSIL.